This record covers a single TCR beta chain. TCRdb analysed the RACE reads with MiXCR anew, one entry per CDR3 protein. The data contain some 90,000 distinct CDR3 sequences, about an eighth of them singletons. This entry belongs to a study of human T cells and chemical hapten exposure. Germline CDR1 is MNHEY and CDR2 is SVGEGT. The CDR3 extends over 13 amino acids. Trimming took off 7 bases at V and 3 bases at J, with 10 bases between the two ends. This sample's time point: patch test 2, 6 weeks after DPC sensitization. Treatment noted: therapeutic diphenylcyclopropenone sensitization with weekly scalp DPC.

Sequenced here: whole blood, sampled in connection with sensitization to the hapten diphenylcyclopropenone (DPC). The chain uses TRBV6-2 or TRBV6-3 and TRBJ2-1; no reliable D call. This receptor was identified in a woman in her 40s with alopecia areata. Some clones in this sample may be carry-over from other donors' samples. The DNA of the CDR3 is TGTGCCAGCAATCCCACCTACTACAATGAGCAGTTCTTC. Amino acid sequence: CASNPTYYNEQFF.